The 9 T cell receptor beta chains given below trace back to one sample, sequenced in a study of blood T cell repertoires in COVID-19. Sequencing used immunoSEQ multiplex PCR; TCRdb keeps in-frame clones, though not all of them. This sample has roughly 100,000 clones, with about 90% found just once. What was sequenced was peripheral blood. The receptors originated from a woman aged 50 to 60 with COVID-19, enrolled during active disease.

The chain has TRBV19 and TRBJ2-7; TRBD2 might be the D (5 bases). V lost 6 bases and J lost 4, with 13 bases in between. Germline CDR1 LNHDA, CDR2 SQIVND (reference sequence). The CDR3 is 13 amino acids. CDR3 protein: CASSRDQRYEQYF. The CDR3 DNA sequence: TGTGCCAGTAGCCGGGATCAGAGGTACGAGCAGTACTTC.

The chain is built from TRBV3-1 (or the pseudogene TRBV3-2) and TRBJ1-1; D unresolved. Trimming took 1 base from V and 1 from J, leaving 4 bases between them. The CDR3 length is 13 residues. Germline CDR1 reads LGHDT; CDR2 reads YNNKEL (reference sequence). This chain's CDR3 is CASSQGRNTEAFF. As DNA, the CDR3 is TGTGCCAGCAGCCAAGGCAGGAACACTGAAGCTTTCTTT.

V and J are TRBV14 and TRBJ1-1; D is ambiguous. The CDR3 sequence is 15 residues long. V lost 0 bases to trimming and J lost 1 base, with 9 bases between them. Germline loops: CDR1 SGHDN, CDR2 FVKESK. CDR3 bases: TGTGCCAGCAGCCAAGATCGGGCGGGGAACACTGAAGCTTTCTTT. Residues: CASSQDRAGNTEAFF.

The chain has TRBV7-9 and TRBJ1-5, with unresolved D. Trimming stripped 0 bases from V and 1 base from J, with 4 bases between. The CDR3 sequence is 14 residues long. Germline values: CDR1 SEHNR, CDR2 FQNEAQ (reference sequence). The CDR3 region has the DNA TGTGCCAGCAGCTTAGCCAGGAGCAATCAGCCCCAGCATTTT. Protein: CASSLARSNQPQHF. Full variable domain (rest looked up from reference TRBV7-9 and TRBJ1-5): DTGVSQNPRHKITKRGQNVTFRCDPISEHNRLYWYRQTLGQGPEFLTYFQNEAQLEKSRLLSDRFSAERPKGSFSTLEIQRTEQGDSAMYLCASSLARSNQPQHFGDGTRLSIL.

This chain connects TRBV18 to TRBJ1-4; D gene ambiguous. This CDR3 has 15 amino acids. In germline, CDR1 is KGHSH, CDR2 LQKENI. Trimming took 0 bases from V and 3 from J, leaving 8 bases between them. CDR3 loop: CASSPPRVANEKLFF. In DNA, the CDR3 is TGTGCCAGCTCACCACCGCGGGTAGCTAATGAAAAACTGTTTTTT.

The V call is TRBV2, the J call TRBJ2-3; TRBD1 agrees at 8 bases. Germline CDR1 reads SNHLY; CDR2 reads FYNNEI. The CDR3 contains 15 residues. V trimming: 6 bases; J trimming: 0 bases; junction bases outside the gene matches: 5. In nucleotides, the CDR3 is TGTGCCAGCAGGATGGACAGGGCGAGCACAGATACGCAGTATTTT. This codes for CASRMDRASTDTQYF. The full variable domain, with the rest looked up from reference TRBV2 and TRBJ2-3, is EPEVTQTPSHQVTQMGQEVILRCVPISNHLYFYWYRQILGQKVEFLVSFYNNEISEKSEIFDDQFSVERPDGSNFTLKIRSTKLEDSAMYFCASRMDRASTDTQYFGPGTRLTVL.

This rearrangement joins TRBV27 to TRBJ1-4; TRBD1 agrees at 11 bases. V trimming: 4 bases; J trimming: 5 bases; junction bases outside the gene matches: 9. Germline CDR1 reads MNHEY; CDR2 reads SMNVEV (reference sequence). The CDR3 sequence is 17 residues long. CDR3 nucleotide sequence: TGTGCCAGCAGTTCCCGGGACAGGGGGTCCTGGAATGAAAAACTGTTTTTT. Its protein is CASSSRDRGSWNEKLFF.

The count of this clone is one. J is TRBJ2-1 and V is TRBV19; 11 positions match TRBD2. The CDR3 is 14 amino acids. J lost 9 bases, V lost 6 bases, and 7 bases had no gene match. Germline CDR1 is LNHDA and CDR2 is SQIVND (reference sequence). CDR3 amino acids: CASSPGLAAVEQFF. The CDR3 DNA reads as TGTGCCAGTAGCCCGGGACTAGCGGCGGTTGAGCAGTTCTTC.

The CDR3 region has the DNA TGTGCCTGGAGTTCTGTTATGAACACTGAAGCTTTCTTT. Amino acids: CAWSSVMNTEAFF. The chain employs TRBV30 and TRBJ1-1; D remains unclear. Deletions cut 2 bases from V and 0 bases from J, with 7 bases between. CDR1 is GTSNPN and CDR2 is SVGIG in the germline V gene (reference sequence). The CDR3 loop spans 13 amino acids.